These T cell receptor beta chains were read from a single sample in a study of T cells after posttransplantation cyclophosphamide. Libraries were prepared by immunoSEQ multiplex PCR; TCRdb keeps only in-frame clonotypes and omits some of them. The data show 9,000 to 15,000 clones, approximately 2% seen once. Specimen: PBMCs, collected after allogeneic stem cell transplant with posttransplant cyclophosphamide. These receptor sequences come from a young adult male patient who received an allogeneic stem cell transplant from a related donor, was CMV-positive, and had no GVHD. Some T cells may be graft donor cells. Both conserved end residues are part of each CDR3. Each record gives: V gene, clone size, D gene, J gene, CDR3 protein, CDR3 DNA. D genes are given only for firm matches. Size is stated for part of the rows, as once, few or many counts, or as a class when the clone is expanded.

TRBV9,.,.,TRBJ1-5,CASSAGGQPQHF,TGTGCCAGCAGCGCCGGGGGGCAGCCCCAGCATTTT
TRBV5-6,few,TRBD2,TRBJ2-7,CASSFGAGGSYEQYF,TGTGCCAGCAGCTTTGGCGCGGGAGGGTCCTACGAGCAGTACTTC
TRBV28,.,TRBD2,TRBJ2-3,CASSPDIGGSMDTQYF,TGTGCCAGCAGCCCAGATATCGGGGGGTCGATGGATACGCAGTATTTT
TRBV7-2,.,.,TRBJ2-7,CASSLGGPSYEQYF,TGTGCCAGCAGCTTAGGGGGCCCCTCCTACGAGCAGTACTTC
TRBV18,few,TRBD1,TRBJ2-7,CASSPKTGATGEQYF,TGTGCCAGCTCACCCAAGACAGGGGCGACGGGCGAGCAGTACTTC
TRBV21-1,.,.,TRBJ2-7,CASSIAKTYEQYF,TGTGCCAGCAGTATCGCCAAGACTTACGAGCAGTACTTC
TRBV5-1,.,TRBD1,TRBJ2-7,CASSLRTGVSFADEQYF,TGCGCCAGCAGCTTACGGACAGGCGTCAGTTTTGCAGACGAGCAGTACTTC
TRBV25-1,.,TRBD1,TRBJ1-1,CASSRGPGQGPLTEAFF,TGTGCCAGCAGTCGGGGCCCGGGACAGGGGCCTTTGACTGAAGCTTTCTTT
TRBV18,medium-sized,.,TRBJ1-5,CASSPQGRGNQPQHF,TGTGCCAGCTCACCCCAGGGGAGGGGGAATCAGCCCCAGCATTTT
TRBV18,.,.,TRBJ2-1,CASSPDTYNEQFF,TGTGCCAGCTCACCAGACACATACAATGAGCAGTTCTTC
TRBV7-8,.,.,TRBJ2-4,CASSPITKNIQYF,TGTGCCAGCAGCCCCATTACAAAAAACATTCAGTACTTC
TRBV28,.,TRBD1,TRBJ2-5,CASSLDRGNQETQYF,TGTGCCAGCAGTCTGGACAGGGGGAACCAAGAGACCCAGTACTTC
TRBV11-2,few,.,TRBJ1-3,CASSLAAGKGNTIYF,TGTGCCAGCAGCTTAGCCGCAGGGAAGGGAAACACCATATATTTT
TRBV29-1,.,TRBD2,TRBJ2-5,CSVDLWEGLGETQYF,TGCAGCGTTGATCTGTGGGAGGGCTTAGGGGAGACCCAGTACTTC
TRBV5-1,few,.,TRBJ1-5,CASSLAEDQPQHF,TGCGCCAGCAGCTTGGCAGAAGATCAGCCCCAGCATTTT
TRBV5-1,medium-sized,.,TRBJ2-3,CASSLYTADTQYF,TGCGCCAGCAGCTTGTATACGGCAGATACGCAGTATTTT
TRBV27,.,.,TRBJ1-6,CASSFGSESPLHF,TGTGCCAGCAGTTTCGGCTCGGAGTCACCCCTCCACTTT
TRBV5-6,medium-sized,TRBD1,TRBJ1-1,CASSADRGRDTEAFF,TGTGCCAGCAGCGCGGACAGGGGGCGGGACACTGAAGCTTTCTTT
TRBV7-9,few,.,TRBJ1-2,CASSRVTGGYTF,TGTGCCAGCAGCCGCGTGACAGGTGGCTACACCTTC